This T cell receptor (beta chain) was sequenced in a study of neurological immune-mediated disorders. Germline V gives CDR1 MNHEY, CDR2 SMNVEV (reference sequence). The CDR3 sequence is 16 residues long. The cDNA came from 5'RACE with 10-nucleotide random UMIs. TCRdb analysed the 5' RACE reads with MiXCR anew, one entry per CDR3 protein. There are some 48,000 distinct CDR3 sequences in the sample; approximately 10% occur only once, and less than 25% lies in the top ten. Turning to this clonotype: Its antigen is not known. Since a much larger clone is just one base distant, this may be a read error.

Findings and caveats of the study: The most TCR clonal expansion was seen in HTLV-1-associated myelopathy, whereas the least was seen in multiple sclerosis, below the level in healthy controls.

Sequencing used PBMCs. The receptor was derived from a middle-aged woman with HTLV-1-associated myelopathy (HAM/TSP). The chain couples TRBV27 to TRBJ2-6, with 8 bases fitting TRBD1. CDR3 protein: CASSLDRGTGANVMTF. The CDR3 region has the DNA TGTGCCAGCAGTTTAGACAGGGGTACTGGGGCCAACGTCATGACTTTC.